These 13 T cell receptor beta chains were all obtained from the same sample, sequenced in a study of PD-1 blockade in mismatch repair-deficient tumors (dated 2017 in TCRdb). Sample time point, as interpreted from the label and publication: peripheral blood 12 weeks after first pembrolizumab dose. Library generation was performed with the immunoSEQ multiplex PCR assay. The clones in this table, taken by TCRdb from immuneACCESS, are in-frame only. Not every clone is retained; where verified, under half of the shortfall comes from an unresolved V gene, and the cause of the rest is unknown. In all, the sample holds around 23,000 clones, and about 83% of those were seen once. The ten biggest clones cover over 20% of the sample. Sample: peripheral blood, taken 12 weeks after starting pembrolizumab. The receptors originated from an adult with mismatch repair-deficient cancer.

The rearrangement joins TRBV18 to TRBJ2-7, with TRBD1 identical over 7 bases. Unmatched junction bases numbered 10, after V lost 2 bases and J lost 6 bases. The CDR3 runs to 15 residues. Germline V gives CDR1 KGHSH, CDR2 LQKENI. The CDR3 here is CASSPYRGSQGEQYF. DNA for the CDR3: TGTGCCAGCTCACCATACAGGGGCTCACAAGGCGAGCAGTACTTC.

This sequence joins TRBV18 and TRBJ2-2; D is possibly TRBD2 (6 bases). Germline CDR1 and CDR2: KGHSH and LQKENI. Trimming removed 2 bases at V and 3 bases at J, with 13 bases between. CDR3 length equals 16 residues. Here the CDR3 reads CASSPIFPGDTGELFF. DNA of the CDR3: TGTGCCAGCTCACCAATTTTTCCGGGAGACACCGGGGAGCTGTTTTTT.

V usage is TRBV6-6 and J usage is TRBJ2-3, with no clear D. CDR1 and CDR2 (germline): MNHNY, SVGAGI (reference sequence). The CDR3 spans 14 residues. Deletions cut 2 bases from V and 6 bases from J, with 12 bases between. CDR3 bases: TGTGCCAGCAGTTACCTAGGGCCCTCGGATACGCAGTATTTT. Protein sequence: CASSYLGPSDTQYF.

J is TRBJ2-7 and V is TRBV5-4, with D perhaps TRBD1 (6 bases). Germline lookup yields CDR1 SGHNT and CDR2 YYREEE (reference sequence). V lost 0 bases and J lost 2, with 12 bases in between. The CDR3 totals 15 residues. The CDR3 reads CASSLEGDITYEQYF. The CDR3 region has the DNA TGTGCCAGCAGCTTGGAGGGGGACATTACCTACGAGCAGTACTTC. Based on the CDR3 plus reference TRBV5-4 and TRBJ2-7, the full variable domain is ETGVTQSPTHLIKTRGQQVTLRCSSQSGHNTVSWYQQALGQGPQFIFQYYREEENGRGNFPPRFSGLQFPNYSSELNVNALELDDSALYLCASSLEGDITYEQYFGPGTRLTVT.

V usage is TRBV11-2 and J usage is TRBJ1-1, with D hard to call. V dropped 0 bases and J dropped 3 bases, with 5 bases sitting between them. Germline CDR1 SGHAT, CDR2 FQNNGV. The CDR3 length is 13 residues. The CDR3 reads CASSLEVHTEAFF. In DNA, the CDR3 is TGTGCCAGCAGCTTAGAGGTCCACACTGAAGCTTTCTTT.

The chain uses TRBV10-2 and TRBJ1-4; D remains ambiguous. The CDR3 is 15 amino acids. Germline lookup yields CDR1 WSHSY and CDR2 SAAADI. V was cut by 6 bases and J by 12 bases, with 23 bases left in between. The CDR3 DNA reads as TGCGCCAGCAGCTCGGAATATACGAGAACCCGGGAACTGTTTTTT. Its translation is CASSSEYTRTRELFF.

The chain joins TRBV9 to TRBJ1-3, with D perhaps TRBD1 (5 bases). Germline CDR1 is SGDLS and CDR2 is YYNGEE. This CDR3 has 15 residues. The V end was cut by 0 bases, the J end by 4 bases, with 11 bases between. The CDR3 nucleotides are TGTGCCAGCAGCGTAGGATCAGGGTCAGGAAACACCATATATTTT. Protein: CASSVGSGSGNTIYF.

This chain joins TRBV28 and TRBJ2-7; 15 bases line up with TRBD2. Losses at the gene ends were 5 bases for V and 3 bases for J; bases not matched to a gene: 2. Germline CDR1 and CDR2: MDHEN and SYDVKM. The CDR3 spans 15 residues. The CDR3 sequence is CASSLGLAGGYEQYF. The CDR3 DNA reads as TGTGCCAGCAGTCTGGGACTAGCGGGGGGCTACGAGCAGTACTTC.

This clone turned up a few times. This chain connects TRBV10-3 to TRBJ1-2, with 7 bases that match TRBD1. With V trimmed by 2 bases and J by 8 bases, 5 bases remained unmatched. Germline assignment: CDR1 ENHRY and CDR2 SYGVKD. There are 13 residues in the CDR3. In DNA, the CDR3 is TGTGCCATCAGTGAGAGGCAGGGGGACGGCTACACCTTC. It specifies CAISERQGDGYTF.

The chain combines TRBV2 with TRBJ1-4, with 10 bases aligning to TRBD1. The CDR3 is 17 residues long. Germline loops: CDR1 SNHLY, CDR2 FYNNEI. Unmatched junction bases numbered 2, after V lost 1 base and J lost 0 bases. The CDR3 DNA follows: TGTGCCAGCAGTGAAGTGACAGGGGGCACAACTAATGAAAAACTGTTTTTT. As protein: CASSEVTGGTTNEKLFF. Full variable domain (missing parts from reference TRBV2 and TRBJ1-4): EPEVTQTPSHQVTQMGQEVILRCVPISNHLYFYWYRQILGQKVEFLVSFYNNEISEKSEIFDDQFSVERPDGSNFTLKIRSTKLEDSAMYFCASSEVTGGTTNEKLFFGSGTQLSVL.

V gene TRBV10-1 combines with J gene TRBJ2-3; 9 bases line up with TRBD1. V dropped 5 bases and J dropped 0; count of bases not matched to a gene: 24. CDR3 length: 22 residues. CDR1 is WNHNN, CDR2 SYGVQD, per germline (reference sequence). CDR3 DNA sequence: TGCGCCAGCAGTACATTTGTGGACAGGGGAGACCCGGAGCGGTCTAGCACAGATACGCAGTATTTT. Its translation: CASSTFVDRGDPERSSTDTQYF.

The rearrangement uses TRBV11-2 and TRBJ2-7; D is ambiguous. Trimming removed 3 bases at V and 4 bases at J, with 16 bases between. The CDR3 totals 15 residues. The germline V gene encodes CDR1 SGHAT and CDR2 FQNNGV. The CDR3 loop reads CASSLRHNMKYEQYF. CDR3 DNA sequence: TGTGCCAGCAGCTTGCGCCATAACATGAAATACGAGCAGTACTTC. The full variable domain, rest sourced from reference TRBV11-2 and TRBJ2-7, is EAGVAQSPRYKIIEKRQSVAFWCNPISGHATLYWYQQILGQGPKLLIQFQNNGVVDDSQLPKDRFSAERLKGVDSTLKIQPAKLEDSAVYLCASSLRHNMKYEQYFGPGTRLTVT.

CDR3 nucleotide sequence: TGTGCCAGCAGTTTAGGGGGTGGATCCTACAATGAGCAGTTCTTC. It codes for CASSLGGGSYNEQFF. This chain links TRBV27 with TRBJ2-1; D is possibly TRBD1 or TRBD2 (5 bases each). The CDR3 totals 15 residues. Germline assignment: CDR1 MNHEY and CDR2 SMNVEV (reference sequence). Trimming removed 2 bases at V and 1 base at J, with 9 bases between.